The T cell receptor beta chain described here comes from a study of CD8+CD57+ T cells in acquired aplastic anemia. Flow cytometry had shown expanded CD8+CD57+ cells in the patients chosen for sequencing. This clonotype was seen only once. Using genomic DNA as the template, TCR beta VDJ and CDR3 profiling was carried out. Each CDR3 protein gets one entry after TCRdb re-called the reads with MiXCR. The data contain about 200,000 distinct CDR3 sequences, roughly 60% of them singletons. The sample taken for sequencing was sorted CD4+, CD8+, or CD8+CD57+ T cells (not recorded which) from PBMCs. The origin of this receptor is a human donor with aplastic anemia.

The DNA of the CDR3 is TGTGCCAGCAAGAGAAACACTGAAGCTTTCTTT. It is translated as CASKRNTEAFF. The chain uses TRBV2 and TRBJ1-1; unclear D gene. Trimming pared 7 bases from V and 2 bases from J, leaving 5 bases between. This CDR3 has 11 residues. Germline values: CDR1 SNHLY, CDR2 FYNNEI.